The next 29 T cell receptor beta chains were all read from a single sample in a study of T cells after yellow fever vaccination. MiXCR, run by TCRdb on the 5' RACE reads, gives a single entry per CDR3 protein. The sample has 150,000 to 200,000 distinct CDR3 sequences; about 11% are singletons. Sample: CD8+ T cells sorted from PBMCs, taken 15 days after the yellow fever booster vaccination. These receptors were obtained from a man aged 18-30 years who received the YFV17D yellow fever vaccine.

This clonotype was detected a few times. This chain links TRBV7-9 with TRBJ1-1, with a weak D call TRBD1 (6 bases). V was shortened by 5 bases and J by 2 bases, with 9 bases between the two germline ends. Germline values: CDR1 SEHNR, CDR2 FQNEAQ (reference sequence). The CDR3 has 13 amino acids. CDR3 DNA: TGTGCCAGCAGCGGGGGCGGTAACACTGAAGCTTTCTTT. It codes for CASSGGGNTEAFF.

The chain is built from TRBV4-1 and TRBJ2-7; 11 bases fit TRBD2. Germline V gives CDR1 MGHRA, CDR2 YSYEKL. V gave up 4 bases and J gave up 0 bases; unmatched junction bases: 8. The CDR3 sequence is 17 residues long. CDR3 sequence (DNA): TGCGCCAGCAGCCCAGGACTAGCGGGCGCGAGCTCCTACGAGCAGTACTTC. This gives the protein CASSPGLAGASSYEQYF.

This clonotype was counted only a few times. The CDR3 DNA reads TGTGCCAGCAGCGTAGGAGGTCCGGATGAGCAGTTCTTC. This codes for CASSVGGPDEQFF. The chain couples TRBV9 to TRBJ2-1, with unresolved D. The CDR3 is made up of 13 amino acids. V gave up 0 bases and J gave up 8 bases, with 9 bases separating them. Germline-derived CDR1 and CDR2 are SGDLS and YYNGEE. The variable domain in full, with the rest retrieved from reference TRBV9 and TRBJ2-1, is DSGVTQTPKHLITATGQRVTLRCSPRSGDLSVYWYQQSLDQGLQFLIQYYNGEERAKGNILERFSAQQFPDLHSELNLSSLELGDSALYFCASSVGGPDEQFFGPGTRLTVL.

This clonotype was observed at least ten times. The V call is TRBV4-3, the J call TRBJ2-3, with D perhaps matching TRBD1 or TRBD2 (5 bases each). V lost 3 bases and J 0 bases, leaving 13 bases between the germline ends. This CDR3 is 16 amino acids long. Germline CDR1 LGHNA, CDR2 YSLEER. CDR3 coding DNA: TGCGCCAGCAGCCAGTCCGGGACGGCAAGCACAGATACGCAGTATTTT. This translates into CASSQSGTASTDTQYF.

This sequence joins TRBV20-1 and TRBJ2-3; the match to TRBD1 covers 11 bases. The J segment lost 8 bases and the V segment lost 7 bases, leaving 14 bases of the junction unmatched. The CDR3 is made up of 15 amino acids. Germline V gives CDR1 DFQATT, CDR2 SNEGSKA (reference sequence). The CDR3 is CSVRPGQGAGGTQYF. The CDR3 DNA sequence: TGCAGTGTAAGACCCGGACAGGGGGCGGGAGGTACGCAGTATTTT.

This clonotype was seen ten or more times. The V and J genes are TRBV27 and TRBJ2-3; D uncertain. The V gene lost 2 bases and the J gene lost 2 bases, with 8 bases spanning the gap. Germline values: CDR1 MNHEY, CDR2 SMNVEV (reference sequence). This CDR3 contains 14 residues. CDR3 in amino acids: CASSLALYTDTQYF. For the CDR3, the DNA is TGTGCCAGCAGTTTAGCTCTTTACACAGATACGCAGTATTTT.

This clonotype has more than one count but fewer than ten. The chain couples TRBV7-9 to TRBJ2-4, with D hard to call. CDR3 size: 14 residues. Germline CDR1 is SEHNR and CDR2 is FQNEAQ (reference sequence). V shed 5 bases and J shed 8 bases, with 16 bases lying between them. CDR3 bases: TGTGCCAGCAGCCCCGTGTGGTTACCACACATTCAGTACTTC. It encodes CASSPVWLPHIQYF.

The rearrangement joins TRBV5-1 to TRBJ2-3, with D tentatively TRBD1 (8 bases). Per the germline V gene, CDR1 is SGHRS and CDR2 is YFSETQ. Trimming removed 3 bases from V and 3 bases from J, with 17 bases in between. CDR3 length: 16 amino acids. The CDR3 region is CASSWRGTGGTDTQYF. CDR3 nucleotide sequence: TGCGCCAGCAGCTGGCGGGGGACAGGCGGGACAGATACGCAGTATTTT.

This clonotype was counted a few times. The genes are TRBV5-1 and TRBJ2-7, with D perhaps given as TRBD1 or TRBD2 (5 bases each). Deletions cut 3 bases from V and 4 bases from J, with 17 bases between. Germline CDR1 is SGHRS and CDR2 is YFSETQ. This CDR3 has 15 amino acids. This CDR3 is CASSWGRDGSYEQYF. The CDR3 nucleotides read TGCGCCAGCAGCTGGGGAAGGGACGGCTCTTACGAGCAGTACTTC.

This clonotype was detected a few times. CDR3 bases: TGTGCCAGCAGCTTAGAGGGACAGGGGGCACTGGCTTTCTTT. Translation gives CASSLEGQGALAFF. The chain couples TRBV7-9 to TRBJ1-1, with 12 positions matching TRBD1. V shed 1 base and J 11 bases; nucleotides not matched to a gene: 5. CDR1 is SEHNR, CDR2 FQNEAQ, per germline (reference sequence). CDR3 length: 14 amino acids.

This clonotype came up many times. This chain links TRBV7-3 with TRBJ2-7, with 11 bases lining up with TRBD1. Germline V gene sequence: CDR1 SGHTA, CDR2 FQGTGA. The V gene end was trimmed by 5 bases and the J gene end by 6 bases; junction bases not matched to a gene: 12. This CDR3 comprises 16 residues. CDR3 nucleotide sequence: TGTGCCAGCAGCCCCGGACAGGGGGCCGGAGCCGGCGAGCAGTACTTC. It specifies CASSPGQGAGAGEQYF.

The V gene is TRBV6-5, the J gene TRBJ2-5; TRBD2 aligns across 15 bases. The germline V gene encodes CDR1 MNHEY and CDR2 SVGAGI. This CDR3 spans 16 amino acids. V shed 5 bases and J 5 bases; nucleotides not matched to a gene: 6. CDR3 in DNA: TGTGCCAGCAGTGCCGGACTAGCGGGGGGGCCTGAGACCCAGTACTTC. It yields the protein CASSAGLAGGPETQYF.

In this sample, this clonotype turned up a few times. The chain has TRBV12-3 or TRBV12-4 and TRBJ2-7; D possibly corresponds to TRBD1 (6 bases). V lost 6 bases and J lost 4, with 16 bases in between. CDR3 length equals 14 residues. CDR3 loop: CASSLGHTPYEQYF. Here the CDR3 DNA reads TGTGCCAGCAGCCTGGGACATACCCCTTACGAGCAGTACTTC.

CDR3 sequence: CASIGLNQPQHF. CDR3 in DNA: TGTGCCAGCATTGGCCTTAACCAGCCCCAGCATTTT. The V call is TRBV6-1, the J call TRBJ1-5; D gene uncertain. V shed 7 bases and J shed 7 bases, with 11 bases lying between them. Germline assignment: CDR1 MNHNS and CDR2 SASEGT. The CDR3 is 12 residues long.

In its sample, this clonotype was seen a few times. The rearrangement links TRBV28 to TRBJ1-2; no clear D. The CDR3 contains 17 residues. Germline V lookup: CDR1 MDHEN, CDR2 SYDVKM. V was trimmed by 4 bases and J by 2 bases, leaving 20 bases between them. The CDR3 DNA follows: TGTGCCAGCAGTTCAAAATTAGCCGTCGAGCCAAACTATGGCTACACCTTC. It is translated as CASSSKLAVEPNYGYTF.

This chain connects TRBV5-8 to TRBJ2-7; the D gene is possibly TRBD2 (6 bases). The V end lost 8 bases, the J end lost 0 bases, and 12 bases lay between the germline ends. Per germline, CDR1 SGHTS and CDR2 YDEGEE. The CDR3 loop spans 13 amino acids. CDR3 in DNA: TGTGCCAGAGGGACGGGGGACTCCTACGAGCAGTACTTC. This codes for CARGTGDSYEQYF.

The chain combines TRBV20-1 with TRBJ2-3; the D call may be TRBD1 or TRBD2 (5 bases each). The CDR3 sequence is 19 residues long. Germline values: CDR1 DFQATT, CDR2 SNEGSKA (reference sequence). Trimming shortened V by 0 bases and J by 4 bases, and 26 bases separated the two germline ends. DNA of the CDR3: TGCAGTGCTAGAGACAGGGATCGGCTAGCTACCCTATGGTCAGATACGCAGTATTTT. It codes for CSARDRDRLATLWSDTQYF.

This clonotype showed up many times. The V and J genes are TRBV5-5 and TRBJ1-5; no clear D. Germline CDR1 and CDR2: SGHKS and YYEKEE (reference sequence). The length of the CDR3 is 12 residues. V dropped 0 bases and J dropped 7 bases, with 5 bases sitting between them. This CDR3 reads CASSLVDQPQHF. In nucleotides, the CDR3 is TGTGCCAGCAGCTTGGTGGACCAGCCCCAGCATTTT.

This clonotype was detected a few times. This rearrangement joins TRBV5-1 to TRBJ2-7; no reliable D call. The ends were cut back, 5 bases at V and 2 bases at J, with 8 bases in the middle. Germline-derived CDR1 and CDR2 are SGHRS and YFSETQ. This CDR3 is 12 amino acids long. CDR3 nucleotide sequence: TGCGCCAGCAGGTGGAATACCTACGAGCAGTACTTC. The encoded protein is CASRWNTYEQYF.

The rearrangement joins TRBV7-9 to TRBJ2-7; D may match TRBD1 or TRBD2 (6 bases each). Trimming took 5 bases from V and 4 from J, leaving 18 bases between them. Germline loops: CDR1 SEHNR, CDR2 FQNEAQ (reference sequence). CDR3 length: 15 amino acids. The DNA for the CDR3 is TGTGCCAGCAGCCGGAGGGACACATTAGATTACGAGCAGTACTTC. Encoded protein: CASSRRDTLDYEQYF.

The chain combines TRBV6-2 or TRBV6-3 with TRBJ2-7, with D maybe TRBD2 (6 bases). The germline V gene encodes CDR1 MNHEY and CDR2 SVGEGT. The CDR3 is 13 amino acids. V lost 0 bases and J lost 7, with 10 bases in between. For the CDR3, the DNA is TGTGCCAGCAGTTACTCACTAGCTGGAGAGCAGTACGTC. It codes for CASSYSLAGEQYV.

This clonotype was seen a few times. The rearrangement links TRBV3-1 to TRBJ2-2; the D gene is possibly TRBD2 (5 bases). There are 19 residues in the CDR3. With 0 bases removed from V and 3 bases from J, the gap between germline ends came to 20 bases. Per the germline V gene, CDR1 is LGHDT and CDR2 is YNNKEL (reference sequence). As DNA, the CDR3 is TGTGCCAGCAGCCAAGACATCCCCCGCGACGGGGTTTACACCGGGGAGCTGTTTTTT. It yields the protein CASSQDIPRDGVYTGELFF.

The rearrangement joins TRBV12-3 or TRBV12-4 to TRBJ2-1; TRBD2 is a possible D gene (7 bases). V was cut by 4 bases and J by 7 bases, with 20 bases left in between. This CDR3 comprises 16 residues. The CDR3 bases are TGTGCCAGCAGTTCCCGTAGGGGGGGGGCCAGAAATGAGCAGTTCTTC. The encoded protein is CASSSRRGGARNEQFF.

This clonotype turned up a few times. The chain uses TRBV6-2 or TRBV6-3 and TRBJ1-1; D gene unclear. There are 14 residues in the CDR3. Germline V lookup: CDR1 MNHEY, CDR2 SVGEGT. V was cut by 11 bases and J by 4 bases, with 20 bases left in between. CDR3 region: CACTVMTGTTEAFF. The CDR3, as DNA: TGTGCCTGTACGGTGATGACGGGCACCACTGAAGCTTTCTTT.

This clonotype turned up a few times. The chain uses TRBV30 and TRBJ2-7; the D gene is possibly TRBD1 (5 bases). CDR1 GTSNPN and CDR2 SVGIG come from the germline V gene (reference sequence). V was pared by 8 bases and J by 5 bases, with 16 bases between. This CDR3 has 12 amino acids. The chain's CDR3 is CAVSTGKHEQYF. The CDR3, as DNA: TGTGCCGTTAGTACAGGTAAACACGAGCAGTACTTC.

As concerns this clonotype: A read error may account for a junction end that differs from germline. This rearrangement joins TRBV30 to TRBJ2-1; D unclear. Germline V gene lookup returns CDR1 GTSNPN and CDR2 SVGIG (reference sequence). The CDR3 loop spans 11 amino acids. The CDR3 nucleotides are TGTGCCTGGAGTCCCAAGAATGAGCTGTTCTTC. Its protein product is CAWSPKNELFF.

The sample holds a few counts of this clonotype. This rearrangement joins TRBV12-3 or TRBV12-4 to TRBJ2-2, with D unclear. The V end lost 4 bases, the J end lost 1 base, and 10 bases lay between the germline ends. The CDR3 runs 15 residues. The CDR3 reads CASSSWTENTGELFF. In DNA, the CDR3 is TGTGCCAGCAGTTCGTGGACGGAGAACACCGGGGAGCTGTTTTTT.

There are a few counts of this clonotype. V is TRBV6-4 and J is TRBJ2-7; possibly TRBD2 for D (6 bases). CDR3 size: 14 residues. Trimming took 6 bases from V and 2 from J, leaving 14 bases between them. Germline CDR1 and CDR2: MRHNA and SNTAGT. DNA of the CDR3: TGTGCCAGCAGCCGGGACTGGCCCCCCTACGAGCAGTACTTC. This codes for CASSRDWPPYEQYF.

This clonotype was observed a handful of times. This chain joins TRBV24-1 and TRBJ2-7, with D perhaps matching TRBD1 (6 bases). The CDR3 contains 14 residues. CDR1 is KGHDR, CDR2 SFDVKD, per germline. With 4 bases removed from V and 2 bases from J, the gap between germline ends came to 11 bases. CDR3 protein: CATSDSSGAYEQYV. The CDR3 DNA follows: TGTGCCACCAGTGACAGTTCAGGGGCCTACGAGCAGTACGTC.